The 8 T cell receptor beta chains presented below share a single source sample, sequenced in a study of blood T cell repertoires in COVID-19. Produced via immunoSEQ multiplex PCR; TCRdb's table is partial and in-frame only. Of approximately 150,000 clones listed, roughly 87% were seen once; the top ten hold 5%. The sample was peripheral blood. These receptor sequences come from a human donor in a cohort sampled during active COVID-19.

On this clone: This sample includes further DNA sequences coding for the same CDR3. The chain links TRBV29-1 to TRBJ2-7, with TRBD1 matching over 11 bases. The CDR3 extends over 13 amino acids. CDR1 is SQVTM, CDR2 ANQGSEA, per germline. V was clipped by 3 bases and J by 2 bases; unmatched bases: 0. The CDR3 nucleotides read TGCAGCGTTGAGGGACAGGGGGCCTACGAGCAGTACTTC. Its protein product is CSVEGQGAYEQYF.

On this clone itself: The same CDR3 is also encoded by other DNA sequences in this sample. V is TRBV5-1 and J is TRBJ1-1, with 8 positions matching TRBD1. Germline V gene lookup returns CDR1 SGHRS and CDR2 YFSETQ. The CDR3 covers 16 residues. The V gene end was trimmed by 0 bases and the J gene end by 0 bases; junction bases not matched to a gene: 4. CDR3 amino acids: CASSLGDRLMNTEAFF. The CDR3 DNA reads TGCGCCAGCAGCTTGGGGGACAGGCTTATGAACACTGAAGCTTTCTTT.

CDR3 residues: CASRETGGPTEAFF. CDR3 nucleotide sequence: TGTGCCAGCAGAGAAACGGGGGGCCCCACTGAAGCTTTCTTT. This rearrangement joins TRBV6-4 to TRBJ1-1; TRBD1 is a possible D gene (6 bases). CDR1 and CDR2 (germline): MRHNA, SNTAGT. Trimming stripped 6 bases from V and 4 bases from J, with 15 bases between. The CDR3 runs to 14 residues.

A word on this clone: The junction departs from germline at one end; a sequencing error may be responsible. Other DNA sequences within the sample encode an identical CDR3. This rearrangement joins TRBV12-3 or TRBV12-4 to TRBJ1-2; D remains unclear. The CDR3 sequence is 13 residues long. The chain's CDR3 is CASSLGRVYGYTF. CDR3 nucleotides: TGTGCCAGCAGTTTAGGGAGGGTCTATGGCTATACCTTC.

The chain is built from TRBV28 and TRBJ1-5, with 7 bases that match TRBD1. The V segment lost 5 bases and the J segment 4 bases; nucleotides outside the gene matches: 8. Germline V gene lookup returns CDR1 MDHEN and CDR2 SYDVKM. The CDR3 is 15 amino acids. The CDR3 sequence: CASSLAGTVNQPQHF. CDR3 DNA sequence: TGTGCCAGCAGTCTCGCCGGGACAGTGAATCAGCCCCAGCATTTT. The full variable domain, with the rest looked up from reference TRBV28 and TRBJ1-5, is DVKVTQSSRYLVKRTGEKVFLECVQDMDHENMFWYRQDPGLGLRLIYFSYDVKMKEKGDIPEGYSVSREKKERFSLILESASTNQTSMYLCASSLAGTVNQPQHFGDGTRLSIL.

This clone has a handful of counts. J is TRBJ2-7 and V is TRBV7-9, with 11 positions matching TRBD2. This CDR3 comprises 15 residues. Trimming removed 5 bases from V and 3 bases from J; junction bases left unmatched: 6. From germline, CDR1 is SEHNR and CDR2 FQNEAQ (reference sequence). This CDR3 is CASSPNTSGGYEQYF. The CDR3, as DNA: TGTGCCAGCAGCCCTAACACTAGCGGGGGCTACGAGCAGTACTTC.

The rearrangement uses TRBV3-1 (or the pseudogene TRBV3-2) and TRBJ2-5; 7 bases match TRBD2. Germline CDR1 is LGHDT and CDR2 is YNNKEL (reference sequence). CDR3 length: 16 amino acids. With 1 base clipped from V and 1 base from J, the junction kept 6 bases outside the gene matches. The CDR3 DNA reads TGTGCCAGCAGCCAAGGGGGGGGACGTCTCCAAGAGACCCAGTACTTC. It codes for CASSQGGGRLQETQYF.

On this clone itself: At one end the junction does not follow the germline gene, possibly because of a read error. The rearrangement uses TRBV30 and TRBJ2-3; D gene ambiguous. This CDR3 comprises 15 residues. Germline-derived CDR1 and CDR2 are GTSNPN and SVGIG (reference sequence). The CDR3 reads CALSTHLTSTDTQYF. The CDR3 DNA reads TGTGCCTTGAGTACCCATCTTACTAGCACAGATACGCAGTATTTT.